This T cell receptor beta chain was captured in a study of monozygotic twins with inflammatory bowel disease. Added by template switching were UMIs that each held a 6-nucleotide sample barcode. TCRdb re-called the 5' RACE reads, yielding one record per CDR3 amino acid sequence without DNA. Its table records roughly 160,000 distinct CDR3 sequences. The V gene's germline CDR1 is MDHEN and CDR2 SYDVKM. CDR3 size: 12 residues. The sample comprised blood. The sequence was collected from a human donor with ulcerative colitis or Crohn's disease, or a healthy co-twin of an affected twin (not recorded which). The V and J genes are TRBV28 and TRBJ2-7. The CDR3 protein is CASSAASYERYF.